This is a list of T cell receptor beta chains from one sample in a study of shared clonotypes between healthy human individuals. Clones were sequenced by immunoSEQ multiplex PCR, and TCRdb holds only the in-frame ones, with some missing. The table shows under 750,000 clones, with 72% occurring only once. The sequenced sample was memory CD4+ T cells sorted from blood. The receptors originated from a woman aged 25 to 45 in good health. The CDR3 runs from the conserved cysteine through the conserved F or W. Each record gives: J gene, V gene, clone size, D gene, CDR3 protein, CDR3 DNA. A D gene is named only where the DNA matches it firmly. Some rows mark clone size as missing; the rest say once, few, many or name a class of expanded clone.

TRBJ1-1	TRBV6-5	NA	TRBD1	CASRRQGTMNTEAFF	TGTGCCAGCAGGAGACAGGGAACCATGAACACTGAAGCTTTCTTT
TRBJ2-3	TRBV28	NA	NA	CASSLLEEWRSTDTQYF	TGTGCCAGCAGTTTACTGGAGGAGTGGCGGAGCACAGATACGCAGTATTTT
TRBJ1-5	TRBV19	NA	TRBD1	CASSKTGGILQPQHF	TGTGCCAGTAGTAAGACAGGGGGCATCCTTCAGCCCCAGCATTTT
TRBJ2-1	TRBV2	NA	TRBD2	CASSPLAGLYNEQFF	TGTGCCAGCAGTCCTTTAGCGGGGCTCTACAATGAGCAGTTCTTC
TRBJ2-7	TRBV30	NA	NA	CAWSVGRPYEQYF	TGTGCCTGGAGTGTTGGCCGTCCTTACGAGCAGTACTTC
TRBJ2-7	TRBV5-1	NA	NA	CASSTGQTYEQYF	TGCGCCAGCAGCACAGGACAGACCTACGAGCAGTACTTC
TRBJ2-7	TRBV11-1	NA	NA	CASNPRDSTYEQYF	TGTGCCAGCAACCCCCGGGACTCTACCTACGAGCAGTACTTC
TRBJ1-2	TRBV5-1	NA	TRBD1	CASSGDSRYGGYTF	TGCGCCAGCAGCGGGGACAGCCGCTACGGGGGCTACACCTTC
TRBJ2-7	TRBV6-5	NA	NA	CASSYSRGGGLFEQYF	TGTGCCAGCAGTTACAGTAGGGGAGGGGGTTTGTTCGAGCAGTACTTC
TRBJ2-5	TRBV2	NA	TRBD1	CASNTGQGQETQYF	TGTGCCAGCAATACGGGACAGGGGCAAGAGACCCAGTACTTC
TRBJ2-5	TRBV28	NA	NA	CASSSGSRVETQYF	TGTGCCAGCAGTTCTGGGTCCAGGGTGGAGACCCAGTACTTC
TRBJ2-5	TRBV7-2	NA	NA	CASSLYTVGQETQYF	TGTGCCAGCAGCTTATATACAGTGGGTCAAGAGACCCAGTACTTC
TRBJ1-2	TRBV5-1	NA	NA	CASTSGGSNYGYTF	TGCGCCAGCACCTCGGGGGGTTCTAACTATGGCTACACCTTC
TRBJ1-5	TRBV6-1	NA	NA	CASSVKDNSNQPQHF	TGTGCCAGCAGTGTTAAGGATAATAGCAATCAGCCCCAGCATTTT
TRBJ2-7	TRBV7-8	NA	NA	CASSLADRIHEQYF	TGTGCCAGCAGCTTAGCAGACAGGATCCACGAGCAGTACTTC
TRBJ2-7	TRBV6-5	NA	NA	CASSYSGTDYEQYF	TGTGCCAGCAGTTACAGTGGGACCGACTACGAGCAGTACTTC
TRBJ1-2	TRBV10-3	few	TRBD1	CAISGGDRTTNYGYTF	TGTGCCATCAGTGGAGGGGACAGGACAACTAACTATGGCTACACCTTC
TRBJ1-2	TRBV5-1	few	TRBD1	CASSAWGQRERGYTF	TGCGCCAGCAGCGCTTGGGGACAGAGGGAGCGAGGCTACACCTTC
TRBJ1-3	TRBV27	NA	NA	CASSLRGAGNTIYF	TGTGCCAGCAGTTTACGAGGGGCTGGAAACACCATATATTTT
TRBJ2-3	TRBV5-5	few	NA	CASSLVAGSGDTQYF	TGTGCCAGCAGCTTGGTGGCGGGGTCTGGGGATACGCAGTATTTT
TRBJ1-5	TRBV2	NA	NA	CASRLDGQPQHF	TGTGCCAGCAGGCTCGATGGGCAGCCCCAGCATTTT
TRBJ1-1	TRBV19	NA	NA	CASTNIRHSEETEAFF	TGTGCCAGTACCAATATCCGCCATTCTGAAGAGACTGAAGCTTTCTTT
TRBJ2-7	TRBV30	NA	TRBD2	CAWSGAGGYEQYF	TGTGCCTGGAGTGGTGCGGGGGGCTACGAGCAGTACTTC
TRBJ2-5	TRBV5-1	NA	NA	CASTPLEGAGETQYF	TGCGCCAGCACCCCCCTGGAGGGGGCGGGGGAGACCCAGTACTTC
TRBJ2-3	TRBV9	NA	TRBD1	CASSPRDRRTQYF	TGTGCCAGCAGCCCCCGGGACAGGCGCACGCAGTATTTT
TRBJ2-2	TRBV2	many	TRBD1	CASSSQRDRGSGELFF	TGTGCCAGCAGTTCCCAACGGGACAGGGGAAGCGGGGAGCTGTTTTTT
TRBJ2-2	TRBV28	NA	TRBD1	CATKTGTGVVGELFF	TGTGCCACCAAGACCGGGACAGGGGTTGTCGGGGAGCTGTTTTTT
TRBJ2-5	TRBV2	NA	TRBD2	CASSERLAGGTQYF	TGTGCCAGCAGTGAGCGACTAGCTGGTGGGACCCAGTACTTC
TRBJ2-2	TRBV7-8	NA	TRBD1	CASSLDRGVDTGELFF	TGTGCCAGCAGTCTGGACAGGGGGGTAGACACCGGGGAGCTGTTTTTT
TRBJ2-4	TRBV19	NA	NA	CATWDIAKNIQYF	TGTGCCACCTGGGACATAGCCAAAAACATTCAGTACTTC
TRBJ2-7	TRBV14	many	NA	CASSPGTLYEQYF	TGTGCCAGCAGTCCCGGAACCCTCTACGAGCAGTACTTC
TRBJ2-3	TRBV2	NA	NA	CASSEESPRSTDTQYF	TGTGCCAGCAGTGAAGAAAGCCCGCGGAGCACAGATACGCAGTATTTT
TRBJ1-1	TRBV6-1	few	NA	CASTGNTEAFF	TGTGCCAGCACCGGGAACACTGAAGCTTTCTTT
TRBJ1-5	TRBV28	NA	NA	CASSRAIGSQPQHF	TGTGCCAGCAGTCGGGCGATAGGGTCTCAGCCCCAGCATTTT
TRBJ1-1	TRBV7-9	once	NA	CASSTGSDTEAFF	TGTGCCAGCAGCACAGGGTCGGACACTGAAGCTTTCTTT
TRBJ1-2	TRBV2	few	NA	CASRETRNYGYTF	TGTGCCAGCAGAGAGACAAGAAACTATGGCTACACCTTC
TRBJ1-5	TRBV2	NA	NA	CASSEWGGHQPQHF	TGTGCCAGCAGTGAATGGGGGGGCCATCAGCCCCAGCATTTT
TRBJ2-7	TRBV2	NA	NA	CATQDEGVSYEQYF	TGTGCCACTCAAGACGAAGGGGTGTCCTACGAGCAGTACTTC
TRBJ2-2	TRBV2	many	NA	CASSLQETGELFF	TGTGCCAGCAGTCTACAGGAGACCGGGGAGCTGTTTTTT
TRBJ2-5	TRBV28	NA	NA	CASSLLSGGGQETQYF	TGTGCCAGCAGTTTACTTAGCGGAGGGGGCCAAGAGACCCAGTACTTC
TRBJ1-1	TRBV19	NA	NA	CASRLRGGNTEAFF	TGTGCCAGTAGGCTCCGCGGGGGGAACACTGAAGCTTTCTTT
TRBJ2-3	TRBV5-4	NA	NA	CASSGPRGPSTDTQYF	TGTGCCAGCAGCGGCCCCCGCGGGCCTAGCACAGATACGCAGTATTTT
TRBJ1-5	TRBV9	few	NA	CASSVEGGPQHF	TGTGCCAGCAGCGTAGAGGGTGGGCCCCAGCATTTT
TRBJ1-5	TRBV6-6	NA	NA	CASSFTAVQPQHF	TGTGCCAGCAGTTTCACAGCGGTTCAGCCCCAGCATTTT
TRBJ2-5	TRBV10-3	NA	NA	CAIRTTGRETQYF	TGTGCCATCAGGACGACGGGGCGAGAGACCCAGTACTTC
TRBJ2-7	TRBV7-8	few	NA	CASSLAVGPDYEQYF	TGTGCCAGCAGCTTAGCGGTAGGACCAGACTACGAGCAGTACTTC
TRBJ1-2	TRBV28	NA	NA	CASSSNYGYTF	TGTGCCAGCAGTTCGAACTATGGCTACACCTTC
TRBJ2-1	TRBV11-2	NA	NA	CASSLAFRRGNEQFF	TGTGCCAGCAGCTTAGCCTTTCGCCGGGGCAATGAGCAGTTCTTC
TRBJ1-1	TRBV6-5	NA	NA	CASRRTAENTEAFF	TGTGCCAGCAGAAGGACAGCGGAAAACACTGAAGCTTTCTTT
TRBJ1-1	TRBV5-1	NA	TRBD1	CASSITGETEAFF	TGCGCCAGCAGCATCACAGGGGAAACTGAAGCTTTCTTT
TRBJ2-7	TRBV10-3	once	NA	CAISDPRSPTYEQYF	TGTGCCATCAGTGATCCCCGTTCTCCGACCTACGAGCAGTACTTC
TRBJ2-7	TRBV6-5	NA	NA	CASSSPSRSSYEQYF	TGTGCCAGCAGTTCACCTAGCAGGAGCTCCTACGAGCAGTACTTC
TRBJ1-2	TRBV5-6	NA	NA	CASSGRDLGHGYTF	TGTGCCAGCAGCGGTAGGGACCTCGGACATGGCTACACCTTC
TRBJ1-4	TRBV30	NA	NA	CAWSVHGTLVF	TGTGCCTGGAGTGTACACGGGACACTGGTTTTT
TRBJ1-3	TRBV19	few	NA	CASSQEGLSSGNTIYF	TGTGCCAGCTCTCAGGAGGGGCTCTCCTCTGGAAACACCATATATTTT
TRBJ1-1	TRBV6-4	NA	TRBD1	CASSDSRTGNTEAFF	TGTGCCAGCAGTGACTCAAGGACAGGGAACACTGAAGCTTTCTTT
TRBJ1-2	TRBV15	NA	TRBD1	CATSRPGQGANYGYTF	TGTGCCACCAGCAGACCAGGACAGGGGGCTAACTATGGCTACACCTTC
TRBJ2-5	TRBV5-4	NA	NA	CASSLVSGRSKETQYF	TGTGCCAGCAGCTTGGTTTCAGGGAGAAGTAAAGAGACCCAGTACTTC
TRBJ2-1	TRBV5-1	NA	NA	CASSSDSASYNEQFF	TGCGCCAGCAGCTCGGACAGCGCCTCCTACAATGAGCAGTTCTTC